Below are 10 T cell receptor beta chains sequenced from a single sample in a study of cytomegalovirus exposure and HLA in healthy donors. The PCR ran on 60 Vbeta and 13 Jbeta primers. The data were produced by immunoSEQ multiplex PCR, yet TCRdb's version contains in-frame clones alone and is incomplete. The sample holds 160,000 or so clones, roughly 85% seen once. The sequencing input was PBMCs. These receptors all stem from a woman between 40 and 55 years old in good health and CMV-seronegative.

The chain carries TRBV28 and TRBJ2-4; possibly TRBD1 for D (5 bases). Germline loops: CDR1 MDHEN, CDR2 SYDVKM. The CDR3 has 15 amino acids. The germline V and J ends were trimmed by 4 bases and 2 bases, with 12 bases remaining between them. CDR3 nucleotide sequence: TGTGCCAGCAGTTCTCAGGGATACTCCAAAAACATTCAGTACTTC. Translation gives CASSSQGYSKNIQYF.

V gene TRBV9 combines with J gene TRBJ1-3; D is perhaps TRBD1 (6 bases). V lost 5 bases, J lost 4 bases, and 16 bases lay in between. The CDR3 runs 15 residues. The germline gives CDR1 SGDLS, CDR2 YYNGEE. CDR3 bases: TGTGCCAGCAGTACAGGGCCTCTGGGAGGAAACACCATATATTTT. Its protein product is CASSTGPLGGNTIYF. The full variable domain, its missing parts supplied by reference TRBV9 and TRBJ1-3, is DSGVTQTPKHLITATGQRVTLRCSPRSGDLSVYWYQQSLDQGLQFLIQYYNGEERAKGNILERFSAQQFPDLHSELNLSSLELGDSALYFCASSTGPLGGNTIYFGEGSWLTVV.

Details on this clone: Other DNA variants within this sample encode the same CDR3. The V call is TRBV5-1, the J call TRBJ1-5, with 8 bases matching TRBD1. In germline, CDR1 is SGHRS, CDR2 YFSETQ. This CDR3 region has 14 residues. Trimming cost V 4 bases and J 7 bases; bases outside gene matches: 7. The CDR3 DNA sequence: TGCGCCAGCAGCAGAGACAGGGGTCTCCAGCCCCAGCATTTT. Residues: CASSRDRGLQPQHF.

The chain carries TRBV5-5 and TRBJ1-2, with a possible D match to TRBD1 (6 bases). Germline-derived CDR1 and CDR2 are SGHKS and YYEKEE (reference sequence). The CDR3 spans 14 residues. V lost 3 bases to trimming and J lost 8 bases, with 17 bases between them. DNA of the CDR3: TGTGCCAGCAGCTGGGACCTACGGGGGGGCGGCTACACCTTC. Its protein is CASSWDLRGGGYTF.

The chain is built from TRBV29-1 and TRBJ1-4, with unresolved D. This CDR3 is built from 18 residues. Germline V gene data show CDR1 as SQVTM and CDR2 as ANQGSEA. Trimming took off 0 bases at V and 0 bases at J, with 17 bases between the two ends. The CDR3 loop reads CSVEDRPGALATNEKLFF. The CDR3 DNA reads as TGCAGCGTTGAAGATCGGCCAGGCGCGCTTGCAACTAATGAAAAACTGTTTTTT.

The rearrangement uses TRBV28 and TRBJ2-2, with 7 bases lining up with TRBD1. Germline assignment: CDR1 MDHEN and CDR2 SYDVKM. V lost 4 bases and J lost 3; bases outside the gene matches: 8. This CDR3 region has 16 residues. This CDR3 is CASSSLQGKYTGELFF. The CDR3 DNA reads TGTGCCAGCAGTTCCCTACAGGGGAAATACACCGGGGAGCTGTTTTTT. Complete variable domain (other parts from reference TRBV28 and TRBJ2-2): DVKVTQSSRYLVKRTGEKVFLECVQDMDHENMFWYRQDPGLGLRLIYFSYDVKMKEKGDIPEGYSVSREKKERFSLILESASTNQTSMYLCASSSLQGKYTGELFFGEGSRLTVL.

This clone came up once. This chain uses TRBV2 with TRBJ1-5; 8 bases are a match to TRBD1. Germline CDR1 reads SNHLY; CDR2 reads FYNNEI. The V and J ends lost 6 bases and 4 bases, in that order; junction bases with no gene match: 5. The CDR3 runs 14 residues. The DNA for the CDR3 is TGTGCCAGCAGCGGGGGGACAGGTAATCAGCCCCAGCATTTT. This codes for CASSGGTGNQPQHF.

J is TRBJ1-1 and V is TRBV6-5, with D perhaps TRBD1 (5 bases). Deletions cut 6 bases from V and 6 bases from J, with 17 bases between. CDR3 length equals 14 residues. Germline V gene lookup returns CDR1 MNHEY and CDR2 SVGAGI. CDR3 coding DNA: TGTGCCAGCAGGCCCGTTGGGGGGTCTGCTGAAGCTTTCTTT. This translates into CASRPVGGSAEAFF.

The chain combines TRBV28 with TRBJ2-7; D gene unclear. Trimming removed 3 bases from V and 0 bases from J, with 9 bases in between. CDR1 and CDR2 from the germline V gene are MDHEN and SYDVKM. There are 14 residues in the CDR3. CDR3 in DNA: TGTGCCAGCAGTTTGCAGGTTCGCTCCTACGAGCAGTACTTC. Residues: CASSLQVRSYEQYF.

The chain employs TRBV9 and TRBJ2-7; 10 nucleotides align to TRBD2. V was pared by 3 bases and J by 1 base, with 4 bases of the junction left unmatched. Germline CDR1 SGDLS, CDR2 YYNGEE. CDR3 length: 15 amino acids. The CDR3 region is CASSAGLALSYEQYF. CDR3 DNA sequence: TGTGCCAGCAGCGCGGGACTAGCGTTATCCTACGAGCAGTACTTC.